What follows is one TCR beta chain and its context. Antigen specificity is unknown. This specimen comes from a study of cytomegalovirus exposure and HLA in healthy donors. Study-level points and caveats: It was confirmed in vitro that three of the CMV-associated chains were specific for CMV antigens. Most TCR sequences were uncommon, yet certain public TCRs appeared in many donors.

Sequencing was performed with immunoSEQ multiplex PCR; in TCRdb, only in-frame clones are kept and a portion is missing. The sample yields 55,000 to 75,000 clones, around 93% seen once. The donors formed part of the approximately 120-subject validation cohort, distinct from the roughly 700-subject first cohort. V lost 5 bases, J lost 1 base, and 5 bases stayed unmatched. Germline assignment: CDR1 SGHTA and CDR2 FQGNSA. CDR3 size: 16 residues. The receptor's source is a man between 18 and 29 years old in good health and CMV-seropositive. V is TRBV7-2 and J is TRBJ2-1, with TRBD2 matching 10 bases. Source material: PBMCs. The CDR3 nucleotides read TGTGCCAGCAGCGATAAAGCGGGAGGGTCCTACAATGAGCAGTTCTTC. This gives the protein CASSDKAGGSYNEQFF.